Sequencing of this T cell receptor beta chain was carried out in a study of human T cells and chemical hapten exposure. Findings of the study overall: Versus controls, expanded TCRs had significantly more large CDR3 similarity clusters. With regard to DPC sensitization, TCRs above 1 in 1000 frequency did not change.

This clonotype was detected only a few times. What it recognizes is unknown. TCRdb processed the RACE reads anew with MiXCR; each CDR3 protein has one entry. The table has about 90,000 distinct CDR3 sequences, around 9.9% seen once; the top ten hold approximately 1%. The germline CDR1 and CDR2 sequences are MDHEN and SYDVKM. This CDR3 region has 13 residues. The ends were cut back, 7 bases at V and 7 bases at J, with 13 bases in the middle. Time point meaning: patch test 3, about 24 weeks after DPC sensitization. Described treatment: therapeutic diphenylcyclopropenone sensitization with weekly scalp DPC.

This chain uses TRBV28 with TRBJ1-4; possibly TRBD1 for D (5 bases). The source material was whole blood, sampled in connection with sensitization to the hapten diphenylcyclopropenone (DPC). The TCR originated in a woman aged 25 to 45 with alopecia areata. Some clones in this sample may be carry-over from other donors' samples. The CDR3 bases are TGTGCCAGCACCTCAGGGAAGAGTGAAAAACTGTTTTTT. It codes for CASTSGKSEKLFF.